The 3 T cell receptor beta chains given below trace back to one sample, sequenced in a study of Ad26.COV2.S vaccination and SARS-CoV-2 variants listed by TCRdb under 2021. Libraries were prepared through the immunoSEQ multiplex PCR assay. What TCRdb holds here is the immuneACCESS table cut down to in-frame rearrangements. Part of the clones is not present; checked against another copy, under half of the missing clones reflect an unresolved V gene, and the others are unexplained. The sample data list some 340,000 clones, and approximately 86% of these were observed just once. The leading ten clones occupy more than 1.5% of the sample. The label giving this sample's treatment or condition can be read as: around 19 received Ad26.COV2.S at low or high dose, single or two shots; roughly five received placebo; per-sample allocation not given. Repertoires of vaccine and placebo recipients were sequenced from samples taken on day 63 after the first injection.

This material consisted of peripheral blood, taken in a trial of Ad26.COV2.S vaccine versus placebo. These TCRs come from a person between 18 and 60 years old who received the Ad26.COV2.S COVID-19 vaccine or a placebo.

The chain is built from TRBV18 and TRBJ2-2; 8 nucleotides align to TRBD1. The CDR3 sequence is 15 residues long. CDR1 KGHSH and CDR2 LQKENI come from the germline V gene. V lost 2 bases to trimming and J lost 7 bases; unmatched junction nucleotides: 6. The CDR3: CASSPGQGSIGELFF. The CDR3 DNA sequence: TGTGCCAGCTCACCAGGACAGGGATCGATCGGGGAGCTGTTTTTT.

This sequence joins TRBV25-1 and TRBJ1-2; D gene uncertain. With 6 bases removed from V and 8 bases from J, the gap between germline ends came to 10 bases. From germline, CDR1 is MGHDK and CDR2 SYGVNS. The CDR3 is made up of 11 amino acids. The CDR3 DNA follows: TGTGCCAGCAGCGGGTTTGAAGGCTACACCTTC. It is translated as CASSGFEGYTF.

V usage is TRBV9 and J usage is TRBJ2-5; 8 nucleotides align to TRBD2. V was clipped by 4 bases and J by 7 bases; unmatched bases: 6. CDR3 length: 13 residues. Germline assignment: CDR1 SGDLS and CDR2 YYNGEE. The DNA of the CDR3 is TGTGCCAGCAGCCTGACACGGGAGGGGACCCAGTACTTC. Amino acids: CASSLTREGTQYF. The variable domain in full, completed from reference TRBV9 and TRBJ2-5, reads DSGVTQTPKHLITATGQRVTLRCSPRSGDLSVYWYQQSLDQGLQFLIQYYNGEERAKGNILERFSAQQFPDLHSELNLSSLELGDSALYFCASSLTREGTQYFGPGTRLLVL.